Sequencing of this T cell receptor beta chain was carried out in a study of PD-1 blockade in classical Hodgkin lymphoma. Study-level points and caveats: Reported findings placed baseline TCR diversity lower in newly diagnosed patients (compared with healthy donors). Unlike CD8+ TCR diversity, which did not rise significantly by C4D1, CD4+ TCR diversity did. Underlying causes for the observed repertoire differences were not defined, possibly disease activity or prior therapy.

Method: immunoSEQ multiplex PCR; TCRdb's copy keeps in-frame clones and lacks some. The sample carries about 24,000 clones, around three quarters recorded once. Time point described: cycle 4 day 1 (C4D1), after 5 to 7 weeks of nivolumab. Every patient experienced relapse after autologous stem cell transplantation, and brentuximab vedotin exposure varied. To note about this clone: Its specificity is not known.

The sequencing here drew on peripheral blood mononuclear cells (PBMCs), taken before the fourth cycle of nivolumab. The sequence derives from a human donor with classical Hodgkin lymphoma.

Written as DNA, the CDR3 is TGCGCCAGCAGTGGACAGGGGGCCTACAATGAGCAGTTCTTC. It is translated as CASSGQGAYNEQFF. This chain joins TRBV10-2 and TRBJ2-1, with 9 bases that match TRBD1. This CDR3 comprises 14 residues. Germline CDR1 is WSHSY and CDR2 is SAAADI. V was pared by 4 bases and J by 2 bases, with 0 bases of the junction left unmatched.